The 16 T cell receptor beta chains listed next were all sequenced from one sample in a study of shared clonotypes between healthy human individuals. Method: immunoSEQ multiplex PCR; TCRdb's copy keeps in-frame clones and lacks some. Here the sample spans roughly 2.5 million clones, roughly nine tenths being singletons. What was sequenced was naive CD4+ T cells sorted from blood. Subset meaning: CD45RA+ positively selected. Every receptor here comes from a man between 18 and 29 years old in good health.

The chain employs TRBV29-1 and TRBJ2-3; D not resolved. Germline V gene sequence: CDR1 SQVTM, CDR2 ANQGSEA. CDR3 size: 11 residues. V lost 4 bases, J lost 2 bases, and 4 bases lay in between. This chain's CDR3 is CSVGYTDTQYF. Here the CDR3 DNA reads TGCAGCGTTGGATACACAGATACGCAGTATTTT.

V and J are TRBV7-2 and TRBJ1-1; perhaps TRBD1 as D (5 bases). This CDR3 comprises 15 residues. CDR1 SGHTA and CDR2 FQGNSA come from the germline V gene. Trimming shortened V by 2 bases and J by 5 bases, and 15 bases separated the two germline ends. CDR3 nucleotides: TGTGCCAGCAGCTTATATCAGGGAATAGGGACTGAAGCTTTCTTT. Encoded protein: CASSLYQGIGTEAFF.

This chain links TRBV30 with TRBJ2-2; D possibly uses TRBD1 or TRBD2 (6 bases each). Germline values: CDR1 GTSNPN, CDR2 SVGIG (reference sequence). The ends were cut back, 4 bases at V and 5 bases at J, with 14 bases in the middle. CDR3 length: 14 residues. This CDR3 reads CAWKTGAGTGELFF. CDR3 sequence (DNA): TGTGCCTGGAAAACGGGGGCAGGAACCGGGGAGCTGTTTTTT.

The gene calls are TRBV19 and TRBJ2-1; possibly TRBD1 or TRBD2 for D (5 bases each). The CDR3 has 15 residues. The V end lost 8 bases, the J end lost 6 bases, and 20 bases lay between the germline ends. Germline CDR1 LNHDA, CDR2 SQIVND (reference sequence). CDR3 amino acids: CASAGTGALGNEQFF. CDR3 sequence (DNA): TGTGCCAGTGCAGGAACCGGGGCCTTGGGCAATGAGCAGTTCTTC.

V gene TRBV6-1 combines with J gene TRBJ2-3, with 10 bases identical to TRBD1. The CDR3 loop spans 16 amino acids. Germline V gene data show CDR1 as MNHNS and CDR2 as SASEGT. The trim removed 4 bases at V and 9 bases at J, leaving 13 bases unmatched. The CDR3 coding sequence is TGTGCCAGCAGTGGCCGGACAGGGGGGAAACAGGGCACGCAGTATTTT. Translated, it gives CASSGRTGGKQGTQYF.

This clone was detected only once. DNA of the CDR3: TGCGCCAGCAGTCGACAGGGCGCCGCAAACACCATATATTTT. Residues: CASSRQGAANTIYF. V and J are TRBV10-2 and TRBJ1-3, with 7 bases aligning to TRBD1. This CDR3 comprises 14 residues. V shed 5 bases and J 6 bases; nucleotides not matched to a gene: 7. Germline V gene data show CDR1 as WSHSY and CDR2 as SAAADI.

This clone has only one observation. The gene calls are TRBV11-3 and TRBJ2-3; D may be TRBD2 (6 bases). Germline V gives CDR1 SGHNT, CDR2 YENEEA. V was shortened by 0 bases and J by 1 base, with 8 bases between the two germline ends. The CDR3 contains 15 residues. The CDR3 protein is CASSLEGGGTDTQYF. CDR3 nucleotide sequence: TGTGCCAGCAGCTTAGAGGGCGGGGGCACAGATACGCAGTATTTT.

The gene calls are TRBV19 and TRBJ2-5, with 12 bases lining up with TRBD2. This CDR3 comprises 17 residues. Trimming cost V 4 bases and J 4 bases; bases outside gene matches: 10. CDR1 is LNHDA, CDR2 SQIVND, per germline (reference sequence). For the CDR3, the DNA is TGTGCCAGTAGTACTAGCGGGAGGGCCGTTTCGTTAGAGACCCAGTACTTC. This sequence encodes CASSTSGRAVSLETQYF.

This clone has a single count. The chain carries TRBV6-5 and TRBJ2-7; D is possibly TRBD1 (5 bases). Germline CDR1 MNHEY, CDR2 SVGAGI. Trimming took off 6 bases at V and 5 bases at J, with 17 bases between the two ends. The CDR3 runs 14 residues. CDR3 sequence: CASSPDSLADEQYF. CDR3 DNA: TGTGCCAGCAGCCCAGACAGTCTTGCGGACGAGCAGTACTTC.

The chain carries TRBV15 and TRBJ2-3, with D possibly TRBD2 on 6 matching bases. The CDR3 length is 19 residues. Per the germline V gene, CDR1 is LNHNV and CDR2 is YYDKDF (reference sequence). V was cut by 2 bases and J by 0 bases, with 21 bases left in between. The chain's CDR3 is CATSRPRPRRGISTDTQYF. The CDR3 DNA is TGTGCCACCAGCAGACCCCGTCCGCGGCGGGGAATAAGCACAGATACGCAGTATTTT.

The chain joins TRBV7-8 to TRBJ2-2; 10 bases line up with TRBD1. V lost 5 bases to trimming and J lost 5 bases; unmatched junction nucleotides: 8. CDR3 length: 16 amino acids. The V gene's germline CDR1 is SGHVS and CDR2 FQNEAQ. DNA of the CDR3: TGTGCCAGCAGCCACCGGGACAGGGGACGGACCGGGGAGCTGTTTTTT. Translation gives CASSHRDRGRTGELFF.

The genes are TRBV2 and TRBJ1-6, with a possible D match to TRBD1 (5 bases). The length of the CDR3 is 14 residues. V was trimmed by 7 bases and J by 9 bases, leaving 16 bases between them. The germline CDR1 and CDR2 sequences are SNHLY and FYNNEI. CDR3: CASTVAGKLSPLHF. The DNA of the CDR3 is TGTGCCAGCACAGTGGCAGGGAAACTTTCACCCCTCCACTTT.

As concerns this clone: This CDR3 is also generated by other DNA sequences in the sample. This rearrangement joins TRBV28 to TRBJ2-7, with 8 positions matching TRBD2. Per germline, CDR1 MDHEN and CDR2 SYDVKM. The V segment lost 2 bases and the J segment 0 bases; nucleotides outside the gene matches: 3. The CDR3 sequence is 15 residues long. The CDR3 sequence is CASSLSTSGSYEQYF. In nucleotides, the CDR3 is TGTGCCAGCAGTTTAAGCACTAGCGGCTCCTACGAGCAGTACTTC. Full variable domain (outside the CDR3, taken from reference TRBV28 and TRBJ2-7): DVKVTQSSRYLVKRTGEKVFLECVQDMDHENMFWYRQDPGLGLRLIYFSYDVKMKEKGDIPEGYSVSREKKERFSLILESASTNQTSMYLCASSLSTSGSYEQYFGPGTRLTVT.

The gene calls are TRBV2 and TRBJ1-2; the D gene is possibly TRBD1 (6 bases). Trimming took 7 bases from V and 6 from J, leaving 18 bases between them. Germline V gene sequence: CDR1 SNHLY, CDR2 FYNNEI. CDR3 size: 14 residues. The CDR3 loop reads CASNRLGGMDGYTF. The CDR3 nucleotides are TGTGCCAGCAATCGGTTGGGGGGCATGGATGGCTACACCTTC.

This clone appeared once. The chain combines TRBV14 with TRBJ1-2; a weak D match, TRBD1 (5 bases). From germline, CDR1 is SGHDN and CDR2 FVKESK. The CDR3 runs 13 residues. Trimming took 1 base from V and 8 from J, leaving 11 bases between them. CDR3 residues: CASSQVWGEGYTF. DNA of the CDR3: TGTGCCAGCAGCCAAGTTTGGGGGGAAGGCTACACCTTC. Variable domain in full (rest from reference TRBV14 and TRBJ1-2): EAGVTQFPSHSVIEKGQTVTLRCDPISGHDNLYWYRRVMGKEIKFLLHFVKESKQDESGMPNNRFLAERTGGTYSTLKVQPAELEDSGVYFCASSQVWGEGYTFGSGTRLTVV.

This chain links TRBV9 with TRBJ2-7; D may be TRBD1 or TRBD2 (5 bases each). The CDR3 is 14 amino acids. Deletions cut 4 bases from V and 0 bases from J, with 11 bases between. The germline V gene has CDR1 SGDLS and CDR2 YYNGEE. The CDR3 sequence: CASSLGTDSYEQYF. CDR3 nucleotides: TGTGCCAGCAGCCTGGGGACGGACTCCTACGAGCAGTACTTC.